Presented here are 21 T cell receptor beta chains from one specimen sequenced in a study of blood T cells in healthy people across ages. The second PCR ran 7 to 11 cycles with a sample-barcoded 5' primer and J-beta primers. TCRdb ran MiXCR on the 5' RACE reads and lists one entry per CDR3 protein. The sample has 1.5 million to 2 million distinct CDR3 sequences; about 30% are singletons. The sequenced sample was blood. The receptors were sampled from a woman in her thirties in good health.

Turning to this clonotype: One end of the junction fails to match germline, which may point to a read error. The chain couples TRBV4-3 to TRBJ2-7; D remains unclear. The CDR3 consists of 17 residues. Germline V gives CDR1 LGHNA, CDR2 YSLEER. The DNA of the CDR3 is TGCGCCAGCACCCAAGAATCCCATGTAGAGGTGGTACGCGAGCAGTACTTC. Amino acid sequence: CASTQESHVEVVREQYF.

The sample holds one count of this clonotype. This chain uses TRBV12-5 with TRBJ2-2; D perhaps matches TRBD1 (7 bases). The CDR3 is 15 residues long. Germline V CDR1 and CDR2: LGHNT, FRNRAP. V lost 4 bases and J lost 1, with 10 bases in between. The CDR3 nucleotides read TGTGCTAGTGGTTCAGGGGGGAGGAACACCGGGGAGCTGTTTTTT. Protein sequence: CASGSGGRNTGELFF.

This chain connects TRBV5-1 to TRBJ1-5; 7 nucleotides agree with TRBD1. This CDR3 has 14 amino acids. V shed 0 bases, J shed 6 bases, and the junction held 3 bases outside the gene matches. In germline, CDR1 is SGHRS, CDR2 YFSETQ. CDR3 region: CASSLAQGVQPQHF. CDR3 bases: TGCGCCAGCAGCTTGGCCCAGGGGGTTCAGCCCCAGCATTTT.

As to this clonotype: This may be a read error, as it is one base from a much larger clone. The rearrangement joins TRBV7-2 to TRBJ2-1, with unresolved D. V gave up 0 bases and J gave up 7 bases, with 7 bases separating them. Per the germline V gene, CDR1 is SGHTA and CDR2 is FQGNSA. The CDR3 totals 13 residues. CDR3 residues: CASSLAGRNEQFF. CDR3 DNA sequence: TGTGCCAGCAGCTTAGCGGGCCGGAATGAGCAGTTCTTC.

The rearrangement joins TRBV12-3 or TRBV12-4 to TRBJ1-1; D may be TRBD1 (5 bases). The V end lost 5 bases, the J end lost 10 bases, and 17 bases lay between the germline ends. The CDR3 is made up of 13 amino acids. CDR3: CASSMGDAGGAFF. CDR3 DNA: TGTGCCAGCAGTATGGGGGACGCTGGCGGAGCTTTCTTT.

The chain has TRBV11-2 and TRBJ2-5, with D perhaps assigned TRBD1 or TRBD2 (5 bases each). Germline loops: CDR1 SGHAT, CDR2 FQNNGV. V was trimmed by 3 bases and J by 1 base, leaving 15 bases between them. The CDR3 loop spans 16 amino acids. CDR3 residues: CASSFPTGAPQETQYF. CDR3 DNA sequence: TGTGCCAGCAGCTTCCCTACCGGGGCGCCCCAAGAGACCCAGTACTTC.

The chain combines TRBV11-2 with TRBJ2-1; maybe TRBD1 (6 bases). Germline V lookup: CDR1 SGHAT, CDR2 FQNNGV. This CDR3 has 12 residues. The germline V and J ends were trimmed by 10 bases and 10 bases, with 17 bases remaining between them. The CDR3: CAIGNLGAEQFF. Here the CDR3 DNA reads TGTGCCATCGGAAACCTGGGGGCGGAGCAGTTCTTC.

This clonotype was detected a few times. V gene TRBV29-1 combines with J gene TRBJ2-7; tentative D call: TRBD1 (5 bases). Trimming took off 3 bases at V and 6 bases at J, with 18 bases between the two ends. Germline V gene sequence: CDR1 SQVTM, CDR2 ANQGSEA. CDR3 size: 14 residues. The CDR3 protein is CSVDLAGWGSEQYF. Here the CDR3 DNA reads TGCAGCGTTGATTTGGCAGGGTGGGGATCCGAGCAGTACTTC.

The gene calls are TRBV27 and TRBJ2-7; 14 bases are shared with TRBD2. V was pared by 3 bases and J by 3 bases, with 13 bases of the junction left unmatched. Looked up from germline, CDR1 is MNHEY and CDR2 is SMNVEV (reference sequence). The CDR3 spans 19 residues. CDR3 residues: CASSFRLAGGPDPLYEQYF. CDR3 bases: TGTGCCAGCAGTTTTCGACTAGCGGGGGGGCCAGATCCCCTCTACGAGCAGTACTTC.

Comment on this clonotype: Its ends do not fully match the called genes, so a read error is possible. The chain joins TRBV2 to TRBJ2-1; 8 bases are shared with TRBD1. CDR1 is SNHLY, CDR2 FYNNEI, per germline. The CDR3 is made up of 14 amino acids. CDR3 region: CASREGGQDNEQFF. The DNA for the CDR3 is TGTGCCAGCAGGGAAGGGGGACAGGACAATGAGCAGTTCTTC.

The chain links TRBV20-1 to TRBJ2-1; 7 nucleotides agree with TRBD2. J was trimmed by 3 bases and V by 1 base; bases with no gene match: 3. The CDR3 is 14 residues long. Germline V gene sequence: CDR1 DFQATT, CDR2 SNEGSKA (reference sequence). CDR3 sequence reads: CSARGRGIYNEQFF. The CDR3 coding sequence is TGCAGTGCTAGAGGGCGGGGGATCTACAATGAGCAGTTCTTC.

This clonotype appeared many times. The chain has TRBV7-2 and TRBJ2-7; 10 bases are a match to TRBD1. This CDR3 is 15 amino acids long. CDR1 SGHTA and CDR2 FQGNSA come from the germline V gene. V lost 5 bases to trimming and J lost 2 bases; unmatched junction nucleotides: 6. The CDR3 protein is CASSRAGTGAYEQYF. CDR3 nucleotide sequence: TGTGCCAGCAGCCGGGCCGGGACAGGGGCCTACGAGCAGTACTTC.

This clonotype was counted a few times. The chain couples TRBV12-3 or TRBV12-4 to TRBJ2-1, with TRBD1 as a possible D gene (5 bases). CDR3 length: 17 residues. Trimming left V 0 bases short and J 4 bases short, with 16 bases between. CDR3 nucleotide sequence: TGTGCCAGCAGTTTAGCCCCTCAGGGATCAACTTACAATGAGCAGTTCTTC. Translated: CASSLAPQGSTYNEQFF.

This clonotype was recorded many times. The rearrangement links TRBV9 to TRBJ2-3; D tentatively fits TRBD1 or TRBD2 (5 bases each). The germline gives CDR1 SGDLS, CDR2 YYNGEE. V was clipped by 3 bases and J by 0 bases, with 14 bases between them. The CDR3 consists of 16 residues. The CDR3 DNA reads TGTGCCAGCAGCGCACGGGACGCGTCTAGCACAGATACGCAGTATTTT. Translated, it gives CASSARDASSTDTQYF.

This clonotype was counted at least ten times. The genes are TRBV6-5 and TRBJ2-6; TRBD1 or TRBD2 may be the D gene (5 bases each). V lost 0 bases, J lost 2 bases, and 17 bases lay in between. Germline CDR1 and CDR2: MNHEY and SVGAGI. CDR3 length: 19 amino acids. The CDR3 sequence is CASSYSGAGFVPGANVLTF. The DNA for the CDR3 is TGTGCCAGCAGTTACTCCGGGGCAGGGTTCGTCCCTGGGGCCAACGTCCTGACTTTC.

The J gene is TRBJ2-3, the V gene TRBV3-1; 8 bases map to TRBD2. V gave up 1 base and J gave up 10 bases; unmatched junction bases: 7. The CDR3 has 14 residues. Per the germline V gene, CDR1 is LGHDT and CDR2 is YNNKEL (reference sequence). The CDR3 protein is CASSQVLTGGAQYF. CDR3 coding DNA: TGTGCCAGCAGCCAAGTTTTAACGGGGGGGGCGCAGTATTTT.

The chain combines TRBV21-1 with TRBJ2-4; the table's D call of TRBD1 was not tested on the DNA. The J call is doubtful: the DNA matches TRBJ2-7 better. TRBV21-1 is flagged as a pseudogene. The CDR3 is 19 amino acids. The CDR3 bases are TGTGCCAGCAGCAAAGATACCAAATCACCGGGACAGCTAACCTACGAGCAGTACTTC. It yields the protein CASSKDTKSPGQLTYEQYF.

There are many counts of this clonotype. The J gene is TRBJ1-2, the V gene TRBV6-5, with D tentatively TRBD1 (6 bases). Germline V gene sequence: CDR1 MNHEY, CDR2 SVGAGI. Deletions cut 5 bases from V and 5 bases from J, with 12 bases between. The CDR3 extends over 13 amino acids. The CDR3 sequence: CASSRTETYGYTF. In DNA, the CDR3 is TGTGCCAGCAGTCGGACAGAAACTTATGGCTACACCTTC.

Comment on this clonotype: Sequence at one end of the junction differs from germline and may be a read error. The chain has TRBV7-9 and TRBJ2-7; TRBD2 agrees at 11 bases. Germline CDR1 and CDR2: SEHNR and FQNEAQ (reference sequence). CDR3 length: 14 amino acids. Here the CDR3 reads CASSPGTSGYELYF. CDR3 nucleotide sequence: TGTGCCAGCAGTCCCGGGACTAGCGGATACGAGCTGTACTTC.

This clonotype has only a few counts. The gene calls are TRBV7-2 and TRBJ2-1; maybe TRBD2 (5 bases). CDR1 is SGHTA, CDR2 FQGNSA, per germline. V was shortened by 11 bases and J by 12 bases, with 29 bases between the two germline ends. The CDR3 is made up of 15 amino acids. The CDR3: CAGNTLAASSGRQFF. The CDR3 bases are TGTGCCGGCAATACCCTAGCAGCCTCTTCCGGAAGGCAGTTCTTC.

This chain uses TRBV20-1 with TRBJ1-1, with TRBD1 matching over 8 bases. There are 11 residues in the CDR3. Germline-derived CDR1 and CDR2 are DFQATT and SNEGSKA (reference sequence). The CDR3 is CRLTGATEAFF. The CDR3 DNA is TGCAGGCTGACAGGGGCCACTGAAGCTTTCTTT.